This section outlines one T cell receptor beta chain sequence together with its context. Several immunoSEQ 96-well plates shared each subset's DNA, each plate a replicate. The unsorted PBMC replicate PCRs were performed with about 0.3 ug DNA, roughly 30,000 T cell genomes. Ten immunoSEQ deep assay plates were used to sequence unsorted PBMC DNA. Using immunoSEQ multiplex PCR, the repertoire was profiled, and TCRdb retains in-frame clones only, with some absent. In the table there are fewer than 650,000 clones, 60% to 85% of which are singletons. This CDR3 is built from 12 residues. The V and J ends lost 2 bases and 7 bases respectively, with 8 bases between them. CDR1 and CDR2 (germline): SGHDN, FVKESK. The data derive from a study of shared clonotypes between healthy human individuals. On the study more broadly: A couple of women and a few men aged 18 to 49 made up the donors.

This chain connects TRBV14 to TRBJ2-5; D is tentatively TRBD1 or TRBD2 (5 bases each). The sequence came from a woman in her thirties or forties in good health. Some clones in this sample may be carry-over from other donors' samples. Sequencing was carried out using PBMCs. The CDR3 DNA follows: TGTGCCAGCAGCCAACAGGGAGCGACCCAGTACTTC. This codes for CASSQQGATQYF.